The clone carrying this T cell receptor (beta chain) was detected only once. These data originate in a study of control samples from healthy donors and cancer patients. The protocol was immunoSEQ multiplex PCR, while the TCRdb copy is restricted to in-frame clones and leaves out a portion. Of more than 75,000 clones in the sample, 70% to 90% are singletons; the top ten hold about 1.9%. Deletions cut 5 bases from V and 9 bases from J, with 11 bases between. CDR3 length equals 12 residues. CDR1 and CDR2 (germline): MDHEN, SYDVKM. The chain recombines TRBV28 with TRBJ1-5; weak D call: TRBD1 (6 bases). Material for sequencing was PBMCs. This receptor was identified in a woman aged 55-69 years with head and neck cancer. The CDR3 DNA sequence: TGTGCCAGCAGTACAGGGACCCGGCCCCAGCATTTT. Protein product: CASSTGTRPQHF.